This entry lists 24 T cell receptor beta chains sequenced from one sample in a study of shared clonotypes between healthy human individuals. Here immunoSEQ multiplex PCR was the method, and the copy in TCRdb shows in-frame clones only, minus some. The sample consists of 2 million to 2.5 million clones, roughly 94% of them appearing once. Specimen: naive CD4+ T cells sorted from blood. Regarding subset: CD45RA+ positively selected. Receptors were obtained from a man in his late teens or twenties in good health.

On this clone itself: Other DNA sequences in this specimen translate into the identical CDR3. This chain joins TRBV28 and TRBJ1-1; no clear D gene. Per the germline V gene, CDR1 is MDHEN and CDR2 is SYDVKM. The CDR3 is made up of 12 amino acids. The V end was cut by 1 base, the J end by 4 bases, with 4 bases between. This chain's CDR3 is CASSLSFTEAFF. The DNA of the CDR3 is TGTGCCAGCAGTTTATCCTTCACTGAAGCTTTCTTT.

V usage is TRBV7-6 and J usage is TRBJ2-2; possible D gene TRBD2, 6 bases. The CDR3 consists of 16 residues. CDR1 is SGHVS, CDR2 FNYEAQ, per germline. With 0 bases removed from V and 5 bases from J, the gap between germline ends came to 13 bases. CDR3 protein: CASSLAASVKTGELFF. For the CDR3, the DNA is TGTGCCAGCAGCTTAGCGGCTAGCGTAAAAACCGGGGAGCTGTTTTTT.

Worth noting for this clone: Other DNA sequences of this sample code for an identical CDR3. The chain joins TRBV5-1 to TRBJ1-3; the D is unclear. From germline, CDR1 is SGHRS and CDR2 YFSETQ. The V end was cut by 1 base, the J end by 4 bases, with 3 bases between. The CDR3 is 12 residues long. CDR3 loop: CASSLPGNTIYF. As DNA, the CDR3 is TGCGCCAGCAGCTTGCCAGGAAACACCATATATTTT.

The rearrangement uses TRBV7-6 and TRBJ1-1; 7 bases agree with TRBD1. The CDR3 length is 16 residues. CDR1 is SGHVS and CDR2 is FNYEAQ in the germline V gene. V lost 2 bases, J lost 1 base, and 7 bases stayed unmatched. In DNA, the CDR3 is TGTGCCAGCAGCTTACAGATCGGGACAGCGAACACTGAAGCTTTCTTT. Translated, it gives CASSLQIGTANTEAFF.

The genes are TRBV6-5 and TRBJ1-4; a weak D match, TRBD1 (5 bases). The CDR3 covers 12 residues. Germline V gives CDR1 MNHEY, CDR2 SVGAGI. V was clipped by 6 bases and J by 8 bases, with 10 bases between them. CDR3 sequence (DNA): TGTGCCAGCAGAGGGGTTGGCGAAAAACTGTTTTTT. Translation gives CASRGVGEKLFF.

On this clone itself: This specimen includes other DNA sequences encoding the same CDR3. The rearrangement links TRBV7-2 to TRBJ2-7; 13 bases fit TRBD2. The V and J ends lost 1 base and 0 bases, in that order; junction bases with no gene match: 3. The germline V gene encodes CDR1 SGHTA and CDR2 FQGNSA. The CDR3 length is 17 residues. The CDR3 bases are TGTGCCAGCAGCTTAGGACTAGCGGGAGGTCTCTCCTACGAGCAGTACTTC. It yields the protein CASSLGLAGGLSYEQYF.

The chain couples TRBV9 to TRBJ2-5; 9 nucleotides line up with TRBD2. V dropped 1 base and J dropped 4; count of bases not matched to a gene: 5. The V gene's germline CDR1 is SGDLS and CDR2 YYNGEE. The CDR3 extends over 15 amino acids. The CDR3 sequence: CASSVSSGVIETQYF. DNA of the CDR3: TGTGCCAGCAGCGTATCTAGCGGGGTGATAGAGACCCAGTACTTC.

As regards this clone: This clone may be a read error of a much larger clone one base away. The chain links TRBV5-4 to TRBJ1-1; D possibly corresponds to TRBD1 (5 bases). The V end lost 2 bases, the J end lost 1 base, and 6 bases lay between the germline ends. Germline loops: CDR1 SGHNT, CDR2 YYREEE (reference sequence). The CDR3 is made up of 13 amino acids. CDR3 region: CASSFRANTEAFF. The CDR3 DNA follows: TGTGCCAGCAGCTTCAGGGCGAACACTGAAGCTTTCTTT.

The chain employs TRBV6-1 and TRBJ1-2; no definite D call. The V and J ends lost 4 bases and 6 bases respectively, with 15 bases between them. The CDR3 consists of 14 residues. Germline V gene data show CDR1 as MNHNS and CDR2 as SASEGT. The CDR3 coding sequence is TGTGCCAGCAGTGCGGACTACCGACCGAATGGCTACACCTTC. Translation gives CASSADYRPNGYTF.

V gene TRBV5-1 combines with J gene TRBJ1-1, with D perhaps TRBD1 (5 bases). Per the germline V gene, CDR1 is SGHRS and CDR2 is YFSETQ. Trimming pared 3 bases from V and 3 bases from J, leaving 12 bases between. The CDR3 totals 14 residues. The CDR3 DNA is TGCGCCAGCAGCTATTCCGACAGAGACACTGAAGCTTTCTTT. It encodes CASSYSDRDTEAFF.

The V gene is TRBV9, the J gene TRBJ2-7, with D possibly TRBD2 on 6 matching bases. The CDR3 runs 16 residues. V shed 2 bases and J shed 7 bases, with 22 bases lying between them. From germline, CDR1 is SGDLS and CDR2 YYNGEE. CDR3 DNA sequence: TGTGCCAGCAGCGTCGGGTCCCGGGACTTAGCTGGAGAGCAGTACTTC. Protein product: CASSVGSRDLAGEQYF.

The rearrangement links TRBV5-4 to TRBJ2-3; TRBD1 or TRBD2 may be the D gene (5 bases each). The CDR3 is 15 amino acids. Germline CDR1 reads SGHNT; CDR2 reads YYREEE (reference sequence). V was clipped by 4 bases and J by 1 base, with 13 bases between them. The CDR3 spells CASSPPGRGTDTQYF. CDR3 bases: TGTGCCAGCAGCCCACCGGGACGAGGCACAGATACGCAGTATTTT.

The CDR3: CAISESAGGIGTQYF. The CDR3 nucleotides read TGTGCCATCAGTGAGTCTGCGGGGGGCATCGGGACCCAGTACTTC. The chain carries TRBV10-3 and TRBJ2-5, with TRBD2 matching over 8 bases. The CDR3 is made up of 15 amino acids. The germline V gene encodes CDR1 ENHRY and CDR2 SYGVKD. V trimming: 0 bases; J trimming: 7 bases; junction bases outside the gene matches: 7.

The V and J genes are TRBV5-6 and TRBJ1-1, with TRBD1 matching 8 bases. Germline values: CDR1 SGHDT, CDR2 YYEEEE. V trimming: 4 bases; J trimming: 4 bases; junction bases outside the gene matches: 12. CDR3 length: 16 residues. The CDR3 spells CASSLRSITGGTEAFF. For the CDR3, the DNA is TGTGCCAGCAGCCTGAGGAGCATCACAGGGGGCACTGAAGCTTTCTTT.

This clone was observed once. The CDR3 spells CASSNQGGGVYGYTF. DNA of the CDR3: TGTGCCAGCAGTAACCAAGGGGGGGGCGTCTATGGCTACACCTTC. This chain uses TRBV2 with TRBJ1-2; D is perhaps TRBD1 (6 bases). Looked up from germline, CDR1 is SNHLY and CDR2 is FYNNEI. Trimming removed 5 bases from V and 4 bases from J, with 17 bases in between. The CDR3 spans 15 residues.

The chain uses TRBV5-1 and TRBJ1-6; D call uncertain. Germline assignment: CDR1 SGHRS and CDR2 YFSETQ. The CDR3 has 15 residues. Trimming left V 0 bases short and J 10 bases short, with 14 bases between. The CDR3: CASSLAGSGRSPLHF. The CDR3 coding sequence is TGCGCCAGCAGCTTGGCTGGGAGTGGTAGGTCACCCCTCCACTTT.

The rearrangement uses TRBV10-3 and TRBJ1-5; D gene ambiguous. Trimming took off 2 bases at V and 2 bases at J, with 7 bases between the two ends. In germline, CDR1 is ENHRY, CDR2 SYGVKD. This CDR3 is 14 amino acids long. The CDR3 nucleotides read TGTGCCATCAGTGAGGGGGATGGCAATCAGCCCCAGCATTTT. Translated: CAISEGDGNQPQHF.

Concerning this clone itself: This same CDR3 is encoded by further DNA sequences in the sample. The rearrangement uses TRBV5-1 and TRBJ2-7; D not resolved. Germline assignment: CDR1 SGHRS and CDR2 YFSETQ. CDR3 length: 12 residues. V lost 1 base and J 3 bases, leaving 5 bases between the germline ends. Here the CDR3 reads CASSLSGYEQYF. The CDR3, as DNA: TGCGCCAGCAGCTTGTCTGGCTACGAGCAGTACTTC. The variable domain in full, completed from reference TRBV5-1 and TRBJ2-7, reads KAGVTQTPRYLIKTRGQQVTLSCSPISGHRSVSWYQQTPGQGLQFLFEYFSETQRNKGNFPGRFSGRQFSNSRSEMNVSTLELGDSALYLCASSLSGYEQYFGPGTRLTVT.

The chain employs TRBV15 and TRBJ2-7; the match to TRBD2 covers 14 bases. This CDR3 contains 20 residues. V trimming: 1 base; J trimming: 2 bases; junction bases outside the gene matches: 13. Germline CDR1 and CDR2: LNHNV and YYDKDF (reference sequence). The CDR3 DNA sequence: TGTGCCACCAGCAGAGCTCGGGGTGGACTAGCGGGAGGAGGGACCTACGAGCAGTACTTC. This codes for CATSRARGGLAGGGTYEQYF.

J is TRBJ2-7 and V is TRBV18; 9 bases fit TRBD1. The CDR3 is 14 amino acids. After removal of 2 bases from V and 6 bases from J, the junction contained 5 bases not matched to a gene. Germline CDR1 is KGHSH and CDR2 is LQKENI. The chain's CDR3 is CASSPGTGLSEQYF. For the CDR3, the DNA is TGTGCCAGCTCACCAGGGACAGGGCTTAGCGAGCAGTACTTC.

CDR3 loop: CASRIGGSETQYF. For the CDR3, the DNA is TGTGCCAGCAGGATAGGGGGATCAGAGACCCAGTACTTC. The rearrangement joins TRBV6-1 to TRBJ2-5, with D possibly TRBD1 on 6 matching bases. Trimming stripped 6 bases from V and 4 bases from J, with 12 bases between. Per the germline V gene, CDR1 is MNHNS and CDR2 is SASEGT. This CDR3 is built from 13 residues.

J is TRBJ2-7 and V is TRBV2; TRBD2 matches at 7 bases. The germline V gene encodes CDR1 SNHLY and CDR2 FYNNEI. The CDR3 extends over 13 amino acids. The trim removed 8 bases at V and 3 bases at J, leaving 7 bases unmatched. The CDR3 here is CASLPWGGYEQYF. The CDR3 nucleotides read TGTGCCAGCCTCCCCTGGGGGGGCTACGAGCAGTACTTC.

V gene TRBV29-1 combines with J gene TRBJ1-1, with unresolved D. Germline V lookup: CDR1 SQVTM, CDR2 ANQGSEA. Trimming stripped 5 bases from V and 1 base from J, with 5 bases between. The CDR3 covers 11 residues. The CDR3, as DNA: TGCAGCGTTCAAGCGAACACTGAAGCTTTCTTT. It codes for CSVQANTEAFF.

The CDR3 spells CASSRTYAYEQYF. DNA of the CDR3: TGTGCCAGCAGTCGGACATACGCCTACGAGCAGTACTTC. The V and J genes are TRBV6-6 and TRBJ2-7; weak D call: TRBD1 (5 bases). Trimming removed 5 bases from V and 2 bases from J, with 10 bases in between. The germline gives CDR1 MNHNY, CDR2 SVGAGI (reference sequence). CDR3 size: 13 residues.